This TCR beta chain appears in the sequencing data of a study of T cell responses to AZD1222 COVID-19 vaccine. The J segment lost 3 bases and the V segment lost 4 bases, leaving 5 bases of the junction unmatched. Germline assignment: CDR1 MNHEY and CDR2 SMNVEV (reference sequence). The CDR3 is 15 amino acids. Measured with immunoSEQ multiplex PCR; TCRdb has only the in-frame clones, and not every one. Of about 96,000 clones listed, 80% to 90% are singletons. A note on this clone: Its antigen is unknown.

Study-level results: The donor group comprised mostly white British people and more females; the analysis possibly underestimated clonal diversity. Samples come after the peak T cell response, not at day 14. In the spike-specific TCR repertoire, nearly half reportedly target unmutated variant regions.

This sequence joins TRBV27 and TRBJ2-1, with 8 positions matching TRBD2. Here the sequenced sample was peripheral blood, taken on day 0 of AZD1222 vaccination. This sequence originates from an adult in good health. The DNA of the CDR3 is TGTGCCAGCAGTTCGAGACTAGCGTACTACAATGAGCAGTTCTTC. Amino acid sequence: CASSSRLAYYNEQFF.